One sample yielded the 27 T cell receptor beta chains listed below, sequenced in a study of T-cell memory formation after mild COVID-19. A single record per CDR3 protein comes from TCRdb applying MiXCR to the 5' RACE reads. Of hundreds of thousands of distinct CDR3 sequences listed, about 20% are singletons. The sample was PBMCs or a T cell subset sorted from them (not recorded which). The receptors were sampled from an adult woman who had mild COVID-19 (a few samples of this study predate the infection). Cell type and time point are not known.

The gene calls are TRBV9 and TRBJ2-6; TRBD2 matches 8 bases. The length of the CDR3 is 16 residues. CDR1 is SGDLS, CDR2 YYNGEE, per germline. V shed 4 bases, J shed 6 bases, and the junction held 9 bases outside the gene matches. CDR3 nucleotide sequence: TGTGCCAGCAGCTCCCAACGCGGGGGGTCGGCCAACGTCCTGACTTTC. This codes for CASSSQRGGSANVLTF.

Only one count was recorded for this clonotype. This chain joins TRBV5-1 and TRBJ2-3; D unclear. CDR1 and CDR2 from the germline V gene are SGHRS and YFSETQ. Deletions cut 3 bases from V and 2 bases from J, with 10 bases between. CDR3 length: 14 residues. CDR3 loop: CASSWDGFTDTQYF. CDR3 DNA sequence: TGCGCCAGCAGCTGGGATGGGTTCACAGATACGCAGTATTTT.

This clonotype appeared a few times. The rearrangement links TRBV24-1 to TRBJ2-3; the match to TRBD1 covers 10 bases. There are 18 residues in the CDR3. CDR1 is KGHDR, CDR2 SFDVKD, per germline. The ends lost 0 bases at V and 4 bases at J; junction bases unmatched: 9. The CDR3 DNA reads TGTGCCACCAGTGATTTGCAACGGGACAGGGGACCGGCAGATACGCAGTATTTT. Translated: CATSDLQRDRGPADTQYF.

The chain links TRBV19 to TRBJ1-1; D may be TRBD1 (6 bases). There are 15 residues in the CDR3. The V end was cut by 2 bases, the J end by 6 bases, with 16 bases between. Germline CDR1 and CDR2: LNHDA and SQIVND (reference sequence). The CDR3 DNA follows: TGTGCCAGTAGTATAATGGAACAGGGTTTTCCTGAAGCTTTCTTT. Encoded protein: CASSIMEQGFPEAFF.

The gene calls are TRBV12-3 or TRBV12-4 and TRBJ2-7, with TRBD1 matching over 8 bases. The CDR3 is 16 residues long. The V gene end was trimmed by 5 bases and the J gene end by 1 base; junction bases not matched to a gene: 10. Written as DNA, the CDR3 is TGTGCCAGCAGTCTACCCGGACAGGGACGGTCCTACGAGCAGTACTTC. Protein sequence: CASSLPGQGRSYEQYF.

This clonotype came up a few times. The gene calls are TRBV24-1 and TRBJ2-7; the D is unclear. Trimming took off 1 base at V and 2 bases at J, with 8 bases between the two ends. Germline V gene data show CDR1 as KGHDR and CDR2 as SFDVKD. The CDR3 spans 14 residues. The CDR3 DNA follows: TGTGCCACCAGTGATTTTGACGGCGCCTACGAGCAGTACTTC. This sequence encodes CATSDFDGAYEQYF.

The CDR3 nucleotides read TGTGCCAGCAGCCGACTACAGGGGTCAGATACGCAGTATTTT. Translating it yields CASSRLQGSDTQYF. This rearrangement joins TRBV3-1 to TRBJ2-3; 7 nucleotides match TRBD1. The trim removed 4 bases at V and 4 bases at J, leaving 5 bases unmatched. This CDR3 is built from 14 residues. CDR1 LGHDT and CDR2 YNNKEL come from the germline V gene (reference sequence).

This clonotype appeared a few times. The genes are TRBV20-1 and TRBJ2-7; TRBD2 matches at 7 bases. The CDR3 extends over 14 amino acids. With V trimmed by 3 bases and J by 3 bases, 8 bases remained unmatched. Germline V lookup: CDR1 DFQATT, CDR2 SNEGSKA (reference sequence). The CDR3 reads CSARPWVAGYEQYF. DNA of the CDR3: TGCAGTGCTAGGCCTTGGGTAGCGGGCTACGAGCAGTACTTC.

The rearrangement joins TRBV20-1 to TRBJ1-5; TRBD1 aligns across 8 bases. Germline V CDR1 and CDR2: DFQATT, SNEGSKA (reference sequence). The CDR3 length is 13 residues. The CDR3 sequence is CSTQTGVGQPQHF. The CDR3 nucleotides read TGCAGCACGCAGACAGGGGTAGGTCAGCCCCAGCATTTT.

V usage is TRBV10-3 and J usage is TRBJ2-2; tentatively, D is TRBD1 (6 bases). The CDR3 is made up of 15 amino acids. CDR1 is ENHRY and CDR2 is SYGVKD in the germline V gene. Between the trimmed V and J ends, which lost 3 bases and 4 bases, there was a span of 12 bases. CDR3 sequence reads: CAISEGAQGTGELFF. In DNA form, the CDR3 reads TGTGCCATCAGTGAAGGGGCACAGGGCACCGGGGAGCTGTTTTTT.

The chain couples TRBV19 to TRBJ2-7; D gene uncertain. The germline V and J ends were trimmed by 4 bases and 3 bases, with 10 bases remaining between them. The CDR3 has 13 residues. The germline V gene encodes CDR1 LNHDA and CDR2 SQIVND (reference sequence). CDR3 bases: TGTGCCAGTAGTAAGGGATACTTCTACGAGCAGTACTTC. Protein sequence: CASSKGYFYEQYF.

This clonotype was recorded a few times. The chain employs TRBV20-1 and TRBJ2-1; D perhaps matches TRBD2 (5 bases). This CDR3 has 17 amino acids. V gave up 1 base and J gave up 7 bases, with 23 bases separating them. In germline, CDR1 is DFQATT, CDR2 SNEGSKA (reference sequence). CDR3 region: CSARGDLGPWRSNEQFF. The CDR3 DNA sequence: TGCAGTGCTAGAGGTGACCTTGGACCCTGGAGGTCAAATGAGCAGTTCTTC.

The rearrangement joins TRBV4-3 to TRBJ2-1; D is unresolved. The CDR3 totals 15 residues. V was clipped by 0 bases and J by 9 bases, with 15 bases between them. Germline CDR1 LGHNA, CDR2 YSLEER. CDR3 amino acids: CASSQDRWFRSEQFF. CDR3 coding DNA: TGCGCCAGCAGCCAAGATCGGTGGTTCCGGAGTGAGCAGTTCTTC.

The chain has TRBV9 and TRBJ2-5, with TRBD1 matching 11 bases. Per germline, CDR1 SGDLS and CDR2 YYNGEE. V shed 0 bases and J 4 bases; nucleotides not matched to a gene: 2. There are 15 residues in the CDR3. CDR3 protein: CASSVGTGGVETQYF. The CDR3 coding sequence is TGTGCCAGCAGCGTAGGGACAGGGGGCGTAGAGACCCAGTACTTC.

This clonotype has only a few counts. This rearrangement joins TRBV18 to TRBJ1-5; D is unclear. V lost 4 bases and J 4 bases, leaving 14 bases between the germline ends. Germline V gene sequence: CDR1 KGHSH, CDR2 LQKENI. The CDR3 spans 15 residues. The CDR3 nucleotides read TGTGCCAGCTCACTCGGATTGGGGAGGAATCAGCCCCAGCATTTT. Encoded protein: CASSLGLGRNQPQHF.

This chain links TRBV24-1 with TRBJ2-1; tentatively, D is TRBD1 (6 bases). Germline V CDR1 and CDR2: KGHDR, SFDVKD. V lost 4 bases, J lost 0 bases, and 15 bases lay in between. This CDR3 is 17 amino acids long. Here the CDR3 reads CATSDPGHSSSYNEQFF. CDR3 DNA sequence: TGTGCCACCAGTGACCCGGGACACTCCAGCTCCTACAATGAGCAGTTCTTC.

With respect to this clonotype: Just one base apart from a much larger clone, this may be a read error. The chain links TRBV7-9 to TRBJ1-1; D not certain. V dropped 7 bases and J dropped 1 base, with 7 bases sitting between them. From germline, CDR1 is SEHNR and CDR2 FQNEAQ (reference sequence). The CDR3 extends over 12 amino acids. For the CDR3, the DNA is TGTGCCAGCACTCCCCGGAACACTGAAGCTTTCTTT. It is translated as CASTPRNTEAFF.

V and J are TRBV2 and TRBJ1-1; no clear D gene. The CDR3 is 14 residues long. Germline V gene lookup returns CDR1 SNHLY and CDR2 FYNNEI. V lost 4 bases, J lost 0 bases, and 9 bases lay in between. The CDR3 sequence: CASSAEFLNTEAFF. The CDR3 region has the DNA TGTGCCAGCAGTGCGGAGTTTCTGAACACTGAAGCTTTCTTT.

Only one count was recorded for this clonotype. The CDR3 DNA is TGCAGCGTTGAGAGGCCGCTCAGGGATGGCTACACCTTC. Translating it yields CSVERPLRDGYTF. The gene calls are TRBV29-1 and TRBJ1-2; D is possibly TRBD1 (5 bases). V was clipped by 3 bases and J by 6 bases, with 14 bases between them. The CDR3 runs to 13 residues. In germline, CDR1 is SQVTM, CDR2 ANQGSEA. The full variable domain, rest sourced from reference TRBV29-1 and TRBJ1-2, is SAVISQKPSRDICQRGTSLTIQCQVDSQVTMMFWYRQQPGQSLTLIATANQGSEATYESGFVIDKFPISRPNLTFSTLTVSNMSPEDSSIYLCSVERPLRDGYTFGSGTRLTVV.

J is TRBJ2-3 and V is TRBV9, with D maybe TRBD2 (6 bases). This CDR3 is 14 amino acids long. V was pared by 0 bases and J by 5 bases, with 10 bases between. From germline, CDR1 is SGDLS and CDR2 YYNGEE. Written as DNA, the CDR3 is TGTGCCAGCAGCGTAGTTGGGACTTTAGATACGCAGTATTTT. It encodes CASSVVGTLDTQYF.

The table lists this clonotype with many counts. The V gene is TRBV25-1, the J gene TRBJ2-4, with unresolved D. In germline, CDR1 is MGHDK, CDR2 SYGVNS. V was cut by 3 bases and J by 5 bases, with 17 bases left in between. CDR3 length: 16 amino acids. CDR3 bases: TGTGCCAGCAGTGACCTCGGGCATCGGGCTGAAAACATTCAGTACTTC. Translating gives CASSDLGHRAENIQYF.

The rearrangement uses TRBV6-6 and TRBJ2-7, with D possibly matching TRBD1 (5 bases). This CDR3 spans 15 amino acids. Trimming removed 1 base from V and 0 bases from J, with 10 bases in between. Germline CDR1 and CDR2: MNHNY and SVGAGI (reference sequence). CDR3 nucleotide sequence: TGTGCCAGCAGTTACTTGAGACAGAACTCCTACGAGCAGTACTTC. It specifies CASSYLRQNSYEQYF.

This clonotype showed up just a few times. This rearrangement joins TRBV7-6 to TRBJ2-2; 7 bases match TRBD1. This CDR3 has 16 residues. V was clipped by 7 bases and J by 1 base; unmatched bases: 9. CDR1 and CDR2 from the germline V gene are SGHVS and FNYEAQ. The CDR3 loop reads CASTIKRTGNTGELFF. The CDR3 DNA reads as TGTGCCAGCACCATCAAGCGGACAGGGAACACCGGGGAGCTGTTTTTT.

V and J are TRBV15 and TRBJ1-1, with a weak D call TRBD1 (6 bases). Germline V gene sequence: CDR1 LNHNV, CDR2 YYDKDF (reference sequence). The CDR3 loop spans 15 amino acids. V lost 0 bases and J 6 bases, leaving 14 bases between the germline ends. In DNA form, the CDR3 reads TGTGCCACCAGCAGAGATCTTGCAGGGGACCCTGAAGCTTTCTTT. Protein product: CATSRDLAGDPEAFF.

The V and J genes are TRBV18 and TRBJ1-3; TRBD1 agrees at 8 bases. With V trimmed by 0 bases and J by 2 bases, 3 bases remained unmatched. CDR3 length equals 16 residues. Per the germline V gene, CDR1 is KGHSH and CDR2 is LQKENI. DNA of the CDR3: TGTGCCAGCTCACCACCCCAGGGGGCAGCTGGAAACACCATATATTTT. Its protein product is CASSPPQGAAGNTIYF.

This sequence joins TRBV5-1 and TRBJ2-2; no firm D call. The CDR3 runs to 15 residues. From germline, CDR1 is SGHRS and CDR2 YFSETQ. The V gene lost 4 bases and the J gene lost 6 bases, with 16 bases spanning the gap. The CDR3 nucleotides read TGCGCCAGCAGCCTAGGGCGGACGTCCCCCGGGGAGCTGTTTTTT. It is translated as CASSLGRTSPGELFF.

This clonotype appeared many times. This rearrangement joins TRBV12-3 or TRBV12-4 to TRBJ2-7; D is unclear. The CDR3 is 14 residues long. The V and J ends lost 7 bases and 3 bases respectively, with 16 bases between them. CDR3 nucleotides: TGTGCCAGCACCCTGGGTAGGTTTATCTACGAGCAGTACTTC. Translating it yields CASTLGRFIYEQYF.